A selection of T cell receptor beta chains follows, all from one sample in a study of CD8 T cells in ankylosing spondylitis. In TCRdb, the 5' RACE reads were re-called with MiXCR into one record per CDR3 protein. The repertoire holds about 150,000 distinct CDR3 sequences, with about 7% as singletons. Sequencing was done on a sample of blood, either unsorted or a sorted T cell fraction (not recorded which). The receptor set was obtained from a female donor with ankylosing spondylitis or in good health (not recorded which). Each CDR3 is given with its conserved first and last residue. The order of the fields is clone size, V gene, D gene, J gene, CDR3 DNA, CDR3 protein. D genes are given only for firm matches. Expanded clones get a size class; other rows say once, few or many, or leave the size out.

abundance: many; v_gene: TRBV9; d_gene: .; j_gene: TRBJ2-7; CDR3nt: TGTGCCAGCAGCCAGGGAGTCGGGCACTACGAGCAGTACTTC; CDR3aa: CASSQGVGHYEQYF
abundance: many; v_gene: TRBV6-5; d_gene: TRBD2; j_gene: TRBJ2-1; CDR3nt: TGTGCCAGCAGTTACCAGCGGGGGGGCCTCGATGAGCAGTTCTTC; CDR3aa: CASSYQRGGLDEQFF
abundance: many; v_gene: TRBV6-2/TRBV6-3; d_gene: .; j_gene: TRBJ2-7; CDR3nt: TGTGCCAGCAATACAGGCGGCGAGCAGTACTTC; CDR3aa: CASNTGGEQYF
abundance: many; v_gene: TRBV9; d_gene: .; j_gene: TRBJ1-2; CDR3nt: TGTGCCAGCAGCCCCCGGGACGGGAACGCGTGGGACTATGGCTACACCTTC; CDR3aa: CASSPRDGNAWDYGYTF
abundance: many; v_gene: TRBV3-1; d_gene: TRBD2; j_gene: TRBJ2-1; CDR3nt: TGTGCCAGCAGCCAACTAGCGGGAATTTCCTACAATGAGCAGTTCTTC; CDR3aa: CASSQLAGISYNEQFF
abundance: few; v_gene: TRBV5-6; d_gene: .; j_gene: TRBJ2-2; CDR3nt: TGTGCCAGCAGCTTGAAGGCCGAGAACACCGGGGAGCTGTTTTTT; CDR3aa: CASSLKAENTGELFF
abundance: many; v_gene: TRBV9; d_gene: .; j_gene: TRBJ1-6; CDR3nt: TGTGCCAGCAGCGTAGGACGGCACAGGGTGAATTCACCCCTCCACTTT; CDR3aa: CASSVGRHRVNSPLHF
abundance: many; v_gene: TRBV5-1; d_gene: .; j_gene: TRBJ1-1; CDR3nt: TGCGCCAGCAGTACCGGGATGCGCACTGAAGCTTTCTTT; CDR3aa: CASSTGMRTEAFF
abundance: few; v_gene: TRBV7-9; d_gene: .; j_gene: TRBJ1-6; CDR3nt: TGTGCCAGCAGCTTAGGGGGGGACCTCGAAACGGCACCCCTCCACTTT; CDR3aa: CASSLGGDLETAPLHF
abundance: many; v_gene: TRBV9; d_gene: .; j_gene: TRBJ2-5; CDR3nt: TGTGCCAGCAGCGTAGCTACGGGGGAGACCCAGTACTTC; CDR3aa: CASSVATGETQYF
abundance: many; v_gene: TRBV24-1; d_gene: .; j_gene: TRBJ2-3; CDR3nt: TGTGCCACCAGTGATCTTAAGAGGTATACGCAGTATTTT; CDR3aa: CATSDLKRYTQYF
abundance: many; v_gene: TRBV28; d_gene: .; j_gene: TRBJ2-7; CDR3nt: TGTGCCAGCAATTTTAGCCCGGACGAGCAGTACTTC; CDR3aa: CASNFSPDEQYF
abundance: many; v_gene: TRBV21-1; d_gene: .; j_gene: TRBJ2-7; CDR3nt: TGTGCCAGCAGCAACCGGGACGGATTATTCTCCTACGAGCAGTACTTC; CDR3aa: CASSNRDGLFSYEQYF
abundance: many; v_gene: TRBV19; d_gene: TRBD2; j_gene: TRBJ2-1; CDR3nt: TGTGCCAGTAGTACTACTTGGGGGGGGAACAATGAGCAGTTCTTC; CDR3aa: CASSTTWGGNNEQFF
abundance: many; v_gene: TRBV20-1; d_gene: .; j_gene: TRBJ2-4; CDR3nt: TGCAGTGCTAGAGATTCGGGGGCTCCTGGGGATTGGGACATTCAGTACTTC; CDR3aa: CSARDSGAPGDWDIQYF
abundance: many; v_gene: TRBV12-3/TRBV12-4; d_gene: .; j_gene: TRBJ1-1; CDR3nt: TGTGCCAGCAGTTTAGGCGGCAGGATCAGGACTGAAGCTTTCTTT; CDR3aa: CASSLGGRIRTEAFF
abundance: many; v_gene: TRBV29-1; d_gene: .; j_gene: TRBJ1-3; CDR3nt: TGCAGCGTTCTCCCTGGCTCTGGAAACACCATATATTTT; CDR3aa: CSVLPGSGNTIYF
abundance: many; v_gene: TRBV5-1; d_gene: TRBD2; j_gene: TRBJ2-1; CDR3nt: TGCGCCAGCAGCCTTAGCGGGGGGGACGATGAGCAGTTCTTC; CDR3aa: CASSLSGGDDEQFF
abundance: .; v_gene: TRBV30; d_gene: .; j_gene: TRBJ1-2; CDR3nt: TGTGCCTGGACGACCGCAGCGGTCGGCTACACCTTC; CDR3aa: CAWTTAAVGYTF
abundance: many; v_gene: TRBV12-3/TRBV12-4; d_gene: .; j_gene: TRBJ1-6; CDR3nt: TGTGCCAGCACCACCGGGACCAACAATTCACCCCTCCACTTT; CDR3aa: CASTTGTNNSPLHF
abundance: many; v_gene: TRBV29-1; d_gene: .; j_gene: TRBJ2-3; CDR3nt: TGCAGCGTCATGACAGATACGCAGTATTTT; CDR3aa: CSVMTDTQYF
abundance: many; v_gene: TRBV29-1; d_gene: .; j_gene: TRBJ1-2; CDR3nt: TGCAGCGGATCGACAGGAGGGGACTATGGCTACACCTTC; CDR3aa: CSGSTGGDYGYTF
abundance: many; v_gene: TRBV11-2; d_gene: .; j_gene: TRBJ2-5; CDR3nt: TGTGCCAGCAGCTTAGTCACAAGACAAGAGACCCAGTACTTC; CDR3aa: CASSLVTRQETQYF
abundance: many; v_gene: TRBV5-6; d_gene: .; j_gene: TRBJ1-4; CDR3nt: TGTGCCAGCAGCTTGTTGGCAGCGACTAATGAAAAACTGTTTTTT; CDR3aa: CASSLLAATNEKLFF
abundance: many; v_gene: TRBV6-2/TRBV6-3; d_gene: .; j_gene: TRBJ1-6; CDR3nt: TGTGCCAGCAGCCCGGAAGGGGGGCATAATTCACCCCTCCACTTT; CDR3aa: CASSPEGGHNSPLHF
abundance: .; v_gene: TRBV7-3; d_gene: .; j_gene: TRBJ1-4; CDR3nt: TGTGCCAGCAGCCCCCCGGGGGGTAATGAAAAACTGTTTTTT; CDR3aa: CASSPPGGNEKLFF
abundance: many; v_gene: TRBV28; d_gene: .; j_gene: TRBJ1-4; CDR3nt: TGTGCCAGCAGTTCGCTGGACCGAAAACTGTTTTTT; CDR3aa: CASSSLDRKLFF
abundance: many; v_gene: TRBV12-3/TRBV12-4; d_gene: .; j_gene: TRBJ2-1; CDR3nt: TGTGCCAGCAGTCCAAGCCCCTACGAGCAGTTCTTC; CDR3aa: CASSPSPYEQFF
abundance: many; v_gene: TRBV3-1; d_gene: .; j_gene: TRBJ2-1; CDR3nt: TGTGCCAGCAGCCAAGATTTCGCCAACACCTACAATGAGCAGTTCTTC; CDR3aa: CASSQDFANTYNEQFF
abundance: .; v_gene: TRBV6-1; d_gene: .; j_gene: TRBJ1-2; CDR3nt: TGTGCCAGCATACAGGGAGTCCATGGCTACACCTTC; CDR3aa: CASIQGVHGYTF
abundance: many; v_gene: TRBV3-1; d_gene: .; j_gene: TRBJ1-2; CDR3nt: TGTGCCAGCAGCCAATCCAGTGTGAGGTTCTATGGCTACACCTTC; CDR3aa: CASSQSSVRFYGYTF
abundance: many; v_gene: TRBV10-3; d_gene: .; j_gene: TRBJ2-7; CDR3nt: TGTGCCATCAGTGAGTCCGACGGCGGGTACGAGCAGTACTTC; CDR3aa: CAISESDGGYEQYF
abundance: many; v_gene: TRBV20-1; d_gene: TRBD1; j_gene: TRBJ1-1; CDR3nt: TGCAGTGCTAGGGGATCCGGGACAGCAGAAGCTTTCTTT; CDR3aa: CSARGSGTAEAFF
abundance: many; v_gene: TRBV20-1; d_gene: .; j_gene: TRBJ2-3; CDR3nt: TGCAGTGCTCCCCGGGTAGATACGCAGTATTTT; CDR3aa: CSAPRVDTQYF
abundance: many; v_gene: TRBV12-3/TRBV12-4; d_gene: .; j_gene: TRBJ2-2; CDR3nt: TGTGCCAGCAGTAGACAGAGTACCGGGGAGCTGTTTTTT; CDR3aa: CASSRQSTGELFF
abundance: many; v_gene: TRBV9; d_gene: .; j_gene: TRBJ2-1; CDR3nt: TGTGCCAGCAGCGTAGGGGGGGCGCCTAACAATGAGCAGTTCTTC; CDR3aa: CASSVGGAPNNEQFF
abundance: many; v_gene: TRBV28; d_gene: TRBD1; j_gene: TRBJ1-6; CDR3nt: TGTGCCAGCAACCTCGCAGGGGGCAGAGCCAATTCACCCCTCCACTTT; CDR3aa: CASNLAGGRANSPLHF
abundance: many; v_gene: TRBV20-1; d_gene: TRBD1; j_gene: TRBJ1-2; CDR3nt: TGCACAGGACAGGGCAATGGCTACACCTTC; CDR3aa: CTGQGNGYTF
abundance: many; v_gene: TRBV9; d_gene: .; j_gene: TRBJ2-1; CDR3nt: TGTGCCAGCAGTAATGAGGGGAATGAGCAGTTCTTC; CDR3aa: CASSNEGNEQFF
abundance: many; v_gene: TRBV29-1; d_gene: .; j_gene: TRBJ2-3; CDR3nt: TGCAGCGTTGATGGATTTCGCACAGATACGCAGTATTTT; CDR3aa: CSVDGFRTDTQYF
abundance: many; v_gene: TRBV6-1; d_gene: .; j_gene: TRBJ1-5; CDR3nt: TGTGCCAGCGGGCATCCGAGCAATCAGCCCCAGCATTTT; CDR3aa: CASGHPSNQPQHF
abundance: many; v_gene: TRBV30; d_gene: .; j_gene: TRBJ1-1; CDR3nt: TGTGCCTGGAGTTTAACCGGGCGGGGGACTGAAGCTTTCTTT; CDR3aa: CAWSLTGRGTEAFF
abundance: many; v_gene: TRBV12-3/TRBV12-4; d_gene: TRBD1; j_gene: TRBJ2-7; CDR3nt: TGTGCCAGCAGTTTGGCCGGGACAGGGTACGAGCAGTACTTC; CDR3aa: CASSLAGTGYEQYF
abundance: few; v_gene: TRBV4-3; d_gene: TRBD1; j_gene: TRBJ1-1; CDR3nt: TGCGCCAGCAGCCAAGATCACAGGGGACTCATGAACACTGAAGCTTTCTTT; CDR3aa: CASSQDHRGLMNTEAFF
abundance: few; v_gene: TRBV5-1; d_gene: TRBD2; j_gene: TRBJ2-7; CDR3nt: TGCGCCAGCAGCTTGGATAGTAGCGGGGGGTATTACGAGCAGTACTTC; CDR3aa: CASSLDSSGGYYEQYF
abundance: many; v_gene: TRBV6-5; d_gene: .; j_gene: TRBJ1-2; CDR3nt: TGTGCCAGCAGTTACTCAGACGGACTTTCGGGCTATGGCTACACCTTC; CDR3aa: CASSYSDGLSGYGYTF
abundance: many; v_gene: TRBV24-1; d_gene: .; j_gene: TRBJ2-3; CDR3nt: TGTGCCACCAGTCTCAGTGGTACGGTTCGAAGCACAGATACGCAGTATTTT; CDR3aa: CATSLSGTVRSTDTQYF
abundance: few; v_gene: TRBV11-2; d_gene: .; j_gene: TRBJ2-7; CDR3nt: TGTGCCAGCAGCTTAGTAGGGGGAAGTTCGGCCTACGAGCAGTACTTC; CDR3aa: CASSLVGGSSAYEQYF
abundance: few; v_gene: TRBV19; d_gene: .; j_gene: TRBJ1-2; CDR3nt: TGTGCCAGTACCCACGGGGGGGGCAGGAGCTATGGCTACACCTTC; CDR3aa: CASTHGGGRSYGYTF
abundance: few; v_gene: TRBV29-1; d_gene: .; j_gene: TRBJ2-1; CDR3nt: TGCAGCGTTGAAGATCAAAGGGCGGCTGAGCAGTTCTTC; CDR3aa: CSVEDQRAAEQFF
abundance: .; v_gene: TRBV4-3; d_gene: TRBD1; j_gene: TRBJ2-4; CDR3nt: TGCGCCAGCAGCCCTCAAGGGGGACAGGGAGACATTCAGTACTTC; CDR3aa: CASSPQGGQGDIQYF
abundance: many; v_gene: TRBV12-3/TRBV12-4; d_gene: .; j_gene: TRBJ1-4; CDR3nt: TGTGCCAGCAGTGGCCAGGGGCTTTCTAATGAAAAACTGTTTTTT; CDR3aa: CASSGQGLSNEKLFF
abundance: many; v_gene: TRBV5-1; d_gene: .; j_gene: TRBJ2-3; CDR3nt: TGCGCCAGCAGCTCGGACCCGAGGACAGCTAGCACAGATACGCAGTATTTT; CDR3aa: CASSSDPRTASTDTQYF
abundance: many; v_gene: TRBV5-6; d_gene: .; j_gene: TRBJ2-7; CDR3nt: TGTGCCAGCAGCTTTCACTCTGACGAGCAGTACTTC; CDR3aa: CASSFHSDEQYF
abundance: many; v_gene: TRBV5-6; d_gene: .; j_gene: TRBJ1-2; CDR3nt: TGTGCCAGCAGCTTGGGACTCCCCCTCAATGGCTACACCTTC; CDR3aa: CASSLGLPLNGYTF